These T cell receptor beta chains were read from a single sample in a study of blood T cells in healthy people across ages. TCRdb processed the 5' RACE reads anew with MiXCR; each CDR3 protein has one entry. In the table there are 700,000 or so distinct CDR3 sequences, about 20% of which are singletons. Sequencing input: blood. The receptors stem from a man in his 70s in good health. Both conserved end residues are part of each CDR3. D genes are given only for firm matches. Size tells how often a clone was seen (once, few, many) or the class of an expanded clone, and some rows leave it out.

clone size	V gene	D gene	J gene	CDR3 DNA	CDR3 protein
-	TRBV20-1	-	TRBJ2-7	TGCAGTGCTCCACAGGGGAGGTACGAGCAGTACTTC	CSAPQGRYEQYF
-	TRBV29-1	-	TRBJ1-2	TGCAGCGTCAGGGTTCCTAACTATGGCTACACCTTC	CSVRVPNYGYTF
many	TRBV5-1	TRBD2	TRBJ2-5	TGCGCCAGCAGTCCAAACCTCCCGGGACTAGCGGGACTAATGTACCAAGAGACCCAGTACTTC	CASSPNLPGLAGLMYQETQYF
-	TRBV20-1	-	TRBJ1-2	TGCAGTGCTAGAGATTTTGGCGGGTACTATGGCTACACCTTC	CSARDFGGYYGYTF
-	TRBV12-5	-	TRBJ2-5	TGTGCTAGTGGTTCACAGGGAGCCCAGTACTTC	CASGSQGAQYF
few	TRBV7-9	-	TRBJ2-5	TGTGCCAGCAGCTTCTCTTTGGACGGTCAAGAGACCCAGTACTTC	CASSFSLDGQETQYF
many	TRBV29-1	TRBD1	TRBJ1-2	TGCAGCGTCTCAAAGGGGACAGATAACTATGGCTACACCTTC	CSVSKGTDNYGYTF
-	TRBV12-3/TRBV12-4	TRBD2	TRBJ2-3	TGTGCCAGCCATGGCGCGGGGGGTCCAGATATGCAGTATTTT	CASHGAGGPDMQYF
many	TRBV7-2	TRBD2	TRBJ2-1	TGTGCCAGCAGCTTAGGCGGGAGGGACTACAATGAGCAGTTCTTC	CASSLGGRDYNEQFF
few	TRBV7-2	TRBD1	TRBJ1-1	TGTGCCAGCAGCTTAGCCCCAGGGGGCCTTAACACTGAAGCTTTCTTT	CASSLAPGGLNTEAFF
few	TRBV9	-	TRBJ2-3	TGTGCCAGCAGCGTAAGTACGAACACAGATACGCAGTATTTT	CASSVSTNTDTQYF